These 12 T cell receptor beta chains were sequenced from one sample in a study of blood T cell repertoires in COVID-19. Method: immunoSEQ multiplex PCR; TCRdb's copy keeps in-frame clones and lacks some. The data show 120,000 to 150,000 clones, 80% seen once. Source material: peripheral blood. The origin of the receptors is a man aged 60 to 69 with active or convalescent COVID-19.

The genes are TRBV5-1 and TRBJ1-2, with D unclear. Deletions cut 1 base from V and 2 bases from J, with 18 bases between. The germline CDR1 and CDR2 sequences are SGHRS and YFSETQ. The CDR3 covers 17 residues. The CDR3 is CASSLNYRAGGNYGYTF. CDR3 DNA sequence: TGCGCCAGCAGCTTGAATTACAGAGCGGGAGGGAACTATGGCTACACCTTC.

The V gene is TRBV3-1 (or the pseudogene TRBV3-2), the J gene TRBJ2-6, with 9 bases that match TRBD1. Germline V gives CDR1 LGHDT, CDR2 YNNKEL (reference sequence). This CDR3 spans 15 amino acids. V shed 4 bases, J shed 2 bases, and the junction held 0 bases outside the gene matches. The chain's CDR3 is CASSRQGAGANVLTF. CDR3 sequence (DNA): TGTGCCAGCAGCCGACAGGGGGCTGGGGCCAACGTCCTGACTTTC.

This clone was observed a few times. The J gene is TRBJ2-1, the V gene TRBV9, with 9 bases fitting TRBD2. Germline V CDR1 and CDR2: SGDLS, YYNGEE. CDR3 length: 16 residues. The J segment lost 9 bases and the V segment lost 4 bases, leaving 14 bases of the junction unmatched. CDR3 loop: CASSLAEVAGEGEQFF. The CDR3 DNA sequence: TGTGCCAGCAGCCTCGCGGAGGTAGCGGGGGAGGGTGAGCAGTTCTTC. Looking up the rest from reference TRBV9 and TRBJ2-1 gives the full variable domain: DSGVTQTPKHLITATGQRVTLRCSPRSGDLSVYWYQQSLDQGLQFLIQYYNGEERAKGNILERFSAQQFPDLHSELNLSSLELGDSALYFCASSLAEVAGEGEQFFGPGTRLTVL.

The rearrangement uses TRBV3-1 (or the pseudogene TRBV3-2) and TRBJ1-6; 9 nucleotides match TRBD1. The CDR3 is made up of 14 amino acids. The germline V gene has CDR1 LGHDT and CDR2 YNNKEL (reference sequence). J gave up 10 bases and V 4 bases, and 5 bases lay outside the gene matches. The CDR3 DNA sequence: TGTGCCAGCAGCCGCACAGGGGGCAAGTCACCCCTCCACTTT. Protein product: CASSRTGGKSPLHF.

J is TRBJ2-1 and V is TRBV9; TRBD2 agrees at 9 bases. There are 15 residues in the CDR3. Losses at the gene ends were 2 bases for V and 6 bases for J; bases not matched to a gene: 6. Per germline, CDR1 SGDLS and CDR2 YYNGEE. As DNA, the CDR3 is TGTGCCAGCAGCGTTCTTAGCGGGAGTATCAATGAGCAGTTCTTC. Translation: CASSVLSGSINEQFF.

This clone was observed a single time. The rearrangement joins TRBV4-1 to TRBJ1-2, with 10 bases identical to TRBD1. This CDR3 contains 17 residues. The junction had 12 bases not matched to a gene; V was cut back by 4 bases and J by 4 bases. Germline lookup yields CDR1 MGHRA and CDR2 YSYEKL. For the CDR3, the DNA is TGCGCCAGCAGCCTACCAGGCCGGGACAGGGGAATCTATGGCTACACCTTC. It specifies CASSLPGRDRGIYGYTF.

This clone was seen a few times. The rearrangement joins TRBV7-2 to TRBJ2-2, with TRBD2 matching 14 bases. Germline V CDR1 and CDR2: SGHTA, FQGNSA. The CDR3 sequence is 17 residues long. V was pared by 5 bases and J by 4 bases, with 6 bases of the junction left unmatched. The chain's CDR3 is CASSLTGTSGSTGELFF. CDR3 nucleotides: TGTGCCAGCAGCCTCACCGGGACTAGCGGGAGCACCGGGGAGCTGTTTTTT.

Here the CDR3 reads CAWENPRTRYQETQYF. In DNA, the CDR3 is TGTGCCTGGGAGAATCCAAGGACTCGATACCAAGAGACCCAGTACTTC. The chain combines TRBV30 with TRBJ2-5; possibly TRBD2 for D (5 bases). The CDR3 is 16 amino acids. Germline CDR1 GTSNPN, CDR2 SVGIG (reference sequence). The V end was cut by 5 bases, the J end by 0 bases, with 19 bases between.

The V call is TRBV24-1, the J call TRBJ2-2, with 7 bases fitting TRBD1. The ends lost 5 bases at V and 1 base at J; junction bases unmatched: 3. Germline CDR1 and CDR2: KGHDR and SFDVKD. The CDR3 is 15 residues long. This chain's CDR3 is CATSGRQGNTGELFF. The CDR3, as DNA: TGTGCCACCAGTGGAAGACAGGGGAACACCGGGGAGCTGTTTTTT.

The genes are TRBV5-1 and TRBJ2-3, with D possibly TRBD2 on 6 matching bases. Trimming pared 0 bases from V and 0 bases from J, leaving 14 bases between. The germline V gene has CDR1 SGHRS and CDR2 YFSETQ. The CDR3 runs to 17 residues. The CDR3 coding sequence is TGCGCCAGCAGCTTGGCTCTCTCGGCGGGAAGCACAGATACGCAGTATTTT. Amino acid sequence: CASSLALSAGSTDTQYF.

The rearrangement uses TRBV7-9 and TRBJ1-4; weak D call: TRBD1 (5 bases). The CDR3 is 15 amino acids. V was shortened by 2 bases and J by 7 bases, with 14 bases between the two germline ends. CDR1 and CDR2 (germline): SEHNR, FQNEAQ (reference sequence). CDR3 nucleotide sequence: TGTGCCAGCAGCTTACTTCAGGGCGGCAGTGAAAAACTGTTTTTT. Encoded protein: CASSLLQGGSEKLFF. The variable domain in full, with the rest retrieved from reference TRBV7-9 and TRBJ1-4, is DTGVSQNPRHKITKRGQNVTFRCDPISEHNRLYWYRQTLGQGPEFLTYFQNEAQLEKSRLLSDRFSAERPKGSFSTLEIQRTEQGDSAMYLCASSLLQGGSEKLFFGSGTQLSVL.

J is TRBJ2-2 and V is TRBV9; TRBD2 agrees at 9 bases. Germline V gives CDR1 SGDLS, CDR2 YYNGEE. CDR3 size: 16 residues. Trimming cost V 0 bases and J 5 bases; bases outside gene matches: 5. CDR3: CASSVEGGRATGELFF. Written as DNA, the CDR3 is TGTGCCAGCAGCGTAGAGGGCGGGAGGGCGACCGGGGAGCTGTTTTTT.